Following are 10 T cell receptor beta chains from one sample sequenced in a study of cytomegalovirus exposure and HLA in healthy donors. The PCR used 60 Vbeta and 13 Jbeta primers. Measured with immunoSEQ multiplex PCR; TCRdb has only the in-frame clones, and not every one. The data show fewer than 350,000 clones, approximately 90% seen once. Sample: PBMCs. These receptors came from a young woman in good health and CMV-seronegative.

V gene TRBV18 combines with J gene TRBJ2-1; 8 positions match TRBD2. The CDR3 length is 13 residues. The V and J ends lost 4 bases and 8 bases, in that order; junction bases with no gene match: 4. Germline V gene data show CDR1 as KGHSH and CDR2 as LQKENI. CDR3 sequence: CASSQGTSYEQFF. CDR3 DNA sequence: TGTGCCAGCTCACAGGGGACTAGTTATGAGCAGTTCTTC.

The chain couples TRBV29-1 to TRBJ2-7; TRBD2 might be the D (5 bases). The CDR3 has 11 residues. Germline CDR1 and CDR2: SQVTM and ANQGSEA. Trimming removed 2 bases at V and 6 bases at J, with 8 bases between. CDR3: CSVESGFEQYF. The CDR3 coding sequence is TGCAGCGTTGAATCGGGGTTCGAGCAGTACTTC.

This chain uses TRBV7-2 with TRBJ1-2; 7 bases are shared with TRBD1. J gave up 7 bases and V 1 base, and 18 bases lay outside the gene matches. Looked up from germline, CDR1 is SGHTA and CDR2 is FQGNSA. This CDR3 has 18 amino acids. CDR3 in DNA: TGTGCCAGCAGCTTAGGGGGACAGCCCACCGAATCTTCGGGTGGCTACACCTTC. Amino acid sequence: CASSLGGQPTESSGGYTF.

The gene calls are TRBV9 and TRBJ2-3; D not certain. This CDR3 is 15 amino acids long. Looked up from germline, CDR1 is SGDLS and CDR2 is YYNGEE. The germline V and J ends were trimmed by 4 bases and 3 bases, with 15 bases remaining between them. CDR3 nucleotides: TGTGCCAGCAGCCCCTCTTTACGGGTAACAGATACGCAGTATTTT. It encodes CASSPSLRVTDTQYF.

The chain employs TRBV5-4 and TRBJ1-6; a weak D match, TRBD1 (5 bases). The CDR3 sequence is 15 residues long. Looked up from germline, CDR1 is SGHNT and CDR2 is YYREEE (reference sequence). Between the trimmed V and J ends, which lost 6 bases and 8 bases, there was a span of 18 bases. CDR3 in DNA: TGTGCCAGCAAGGAAAGGGAGCGGGGGGATTCACCCCTCCACTTT. This sequence encodes CASKERERGDSPLHF.

The rearrangement uses TRBV13 and TRBJ2-5, with TRBD2 identical over 7 bases. V lost 5 bases to trimming and J lost 2 bases; unmatched junction nucleotides: 5. The CDR3 runs 14 residues. CDR1 is PRHDT and CDR2 is FYEKMQ in the germline V gene (reference sequence). The CDR3 here is CASSATSMQETQYF. CDR3 DNA: TGTGCCAGCAGCGCGACTAGCATGCAAGAGACCCAGTACTTC.

The CDR3 region is CASSLAGQGIYEQYF. The CDR3 DNA follows: TGTGCCAGCAGCTTAGCGGGACAGGGCATCTACGAGCAGTACTTC. The chain links TRBV7-2 to TRBJ2-7, with 9 bases aligning to TRBD1. The junction had 3 bases not matched to a gene; V was cut back by 0 bases and J by 3 bases. This CDR3 spans 15 amino acids. Germline lookup yields CDR1 SGHTA and CDR2 FQGNSA.

Notes on this clone: The junction and the germline gene differ at one end; a read error may be behind it. The chain carries TRBV7-9 and TRBJ1-1, with TRBD1 matching over 7 bases. The CDR3 runs to 15 residues. Germline V gives CDR1 SEHNR, CDR2 FQNEAQ (reference sequence). DNA for the CDR3: TGTTCCAGCAGCTTATTCGGGACAGCTAACACTGAAGCTTTCTTT. It is translated as CSSSLFGTANTEAFF.

V and J are TRBV5-1 and TRBJ2-1, with D unclear. Trimming cost V 1 base and J 6 bases, with 8 bases left between them. Looked up from germline, CDR1 is SGHRS and CDR2 is YFSETQ. The length of the CDR3 is 13 residues. In nucleotides, the CDR3 is TGCGCCAGCAGCTTGCTCTCACTCAATGAGCAGTTCTTC. Residues: CASSLLSLNEQFF. The variable domain in full, with the rest retrieved from reference TRBV5-1 and TRBJ2-1, is KAGVTQTPRYLIKTRGQQVTLSCSPISGHRSVSWYQQTPGQGLQFLFEYFSETQRNKGNFPGRFSGRQFSNSRSEMNVSTLELGDSALYLCASSLLSLNEQFFGPGTRLTVL.

The rearrangement joins TRBV27 to TRBJ1-1, with 7 positions matching TRBD1. Per germline, CDR1 MNHEY and CDR2 SMNVEV (reference sequence). V gave up 3 bases and J gave up 1 base; unmatched junction bases: 5. CDR3 length: 15 amino acids. CDR3 loop: CASSFQGDRNTEAFF. DNA of the CDR3: TGTGCCAGCAGTTTCCAGGGGGATCGGAACACTGAAGCTTTCTTT.